This T cell receptor beta chain comes out of a study of T-cell memory formation after mild COVID-19. Study-level background: TCR clustering was largely donor specific.

General study results and limits: Mostly located in CM and EM were contracting CD4+ clones, with contracting CD8+ clones located in EMRA. Later expanders leaned toward CD4+, whereas clones contracting from day 15 to 85 were balanced CD4/CD8.

This clonotype has just a few counts. The antigen is undetermined. From germline, CDR1 is SGHAT and CDR2 FQNNGV. This CDR3 contains 12 residues. V was shortened by 5 bases and J by 5 bases, with 8 bases between the two germline ends. TCRdb reanalysed the 5' RACE reads using MiXCR and keeps one entry per CDR3 protein. The sample consists of a few hundred thousand distinct CDR3 sequences, 16% of them appearing once. The receptor was derived from a man younger than 35 who had mild COVID-19 (a few samples of this study predate the infection). Cell type and time point are not known. Sequenced sample: PBMCs or a T cell subset sorted from them (not recorded which). V and J are TRBV11-2 and TRBJ2-3; D gene uncertain. CDR3 in DNA: TGTGCCAGCAGCCTCCTAGTAGATACGCAGTATTTT. Protein product: CASSLLVDTQYF.